One sample yielded the 30 T cell receptor beta chains listed below, sequenced in a study of cytomegalovirus exposure and HLA in healthy donors. Primers for the PCR totalled 60 Vbeta and 13 Jbeta. TCRdb's copy holds only in-frame clones and misses some; the assay was immunoSEQ multiplex PCR. The top ten hold 2.5% of the sample, which has some 180,000 clones, around 82% seen once. Sequenced material: PBMCs. The receptor source for this set is a woman in her thirties in good health and CMV-seropositive.

The gene calls are TRBV28 and TRBJ1-1; TRBD1 might be the D (5 bases). V was clipped by 6 bases and J by 3 bases, with 11 bases between them. In germline, CDR1 is MDHEN, CDR2 SYDVKM. The CDR3 contains 13 residues. The CDR3 loop reads CASSIYRHTEAFF. The CDR3 DNA reads TGTGCCAGCAGCATATACAGGCACACTGAAGCTTTCTTT.

The chain has TRBV10-3 and TRBJ2-3; D possibly corresponds to TRBD2 (5 bases). Germline loops: CDR1 ENHRY, CDR2 SYGVKD. This CDR3 contains 12 residues. The germline V and J ends were trimmed by 3 bases and 9 bases, with 10 bases remaining between them. CDR3 sequence: CAISESSGTQYF. In DNA, the CDR3 is TGTGCCATCAGTGAAAGCTCGGGGACGCAGTATTTT.

This clone was seen just once. The V call is TRBV5-1, the J call TRBJ1-1; weak D call: TRBD1 (5 bases). V was trimmed by 0 bases and J by 4 bases, leaving 13 bases between them. Germline V gene data show CDR1 as SGHRS and CDR2 as YFSETQ. This CDR3 is built from 15 residues. The CDR3 spells CASSLALGEGTEAFF. As DNA, the CDR3 is TGCGCCAGCAGCTTGGCCTTGGGGGAGGGCACTGAAGCTTTCTTT. Full variable domain (outside the CDR3, taken from reference TRBV5-1 and TRBJ1-1): KAGVTQTPRYLIKTRGQQVTLSCSPISGHRSVSWYQQTPGQGLQFLFEYFSETQRNKGNFPGRFSGRQFSNSRSEMNVSTLELGDSALYLCASSLALGEGTEAFFGQGTRLTVV.

The chain has TRBV7-6 and TRBJ1-6; the match to TRBD1 covers 7 bases. Looked up from germline, CDR1 is SGHVS and CDR2 is FNYEAQ. CDR3 size: 15 residues. With 2 bases clipped from V and 6 bases from J, the junction kept 4 bases outside the gene matches. The CDR3 sequence is CASSLFQGGNSPLHF. CDR3 DNA: TGTGCCAGCAGCTTATTCCAGGGGGGTAATTCACCCCTCCACTTT.

This clone appeared once. The chain uses TRBV9 and TRBJ1-3; weak D call: TRBD1 (5 bases). V was cut by 7 bases and J by 0 bases, with 14 bases left in between. CDR3 size: 15 residues. Looked up from germline, CDR1 is SGDLS and CDR2 is YYNGEE. As DNA, the CDR3 is TGTGCCAGCGGAAGGGCGACAGACTCTGGAAACACCATATATTTT. As protein: CASGRATDSGNTIYF.

The rearrangement links TRBV7-8 to TRBJ1-2, with a tentative D call TRBD1 (6 bases). Per the germline V gene, CDR1 is SGHVS and CDR2 is FQNEAQ. V lost 0 bases to trimming and J lost 4 bases, with 18 bases between them. The CDR3 length is 17 residues. In DNA form, the CDR3 reads TGTGCCAGCAGCTTAGCCCGGACCCAGGGGCTATCCTATGGCTACACCTTC. Its translation: CASSLARTQGLSYGYTF. The full variable domain, completed using reference TRBV7-8 and TRBJ1-2, is GAGVSQSPRYKVAKRGQDVALRCDPISGHVSLFWYQQALGQGPEFLTYFQNEAQLDKSGLPSDRFFAERPEGSVSTLKIQRTQQEDSAVYLCASSLARTQGLSYGYTFGSGTRLTVV.

A note on this clone: Because the CDR3's place on the DNA is in doubt, the DNA is left out and the CDR3 is given as listed by TCRdb. The chain recombines TRBV19 with TRBJ1-5. Germline V lookup: CDR1 LNHDA, CDR2 SQIVND (reference sequence). The CDR3 length equals 16 residues, ends included. CDR3 region: CASSSGGTVVNQPQHF.

This clone was seen only a few times. One end of the junction varies from germline; a read error may be responsible. J is TRBJ1-3 and V is TRBV7-9; 7 bases agree with TRBD1. The CDR3 runs 16 residues. Germline V gene sequence: CDR1 SEHNR, CDR2 FQNEAQ (reference sequence). CDR3 sequence reads: CSSSRLRGDSGNTIYF. The CDR3, as DNA: TGTTCCAGCAGCAGACTCAGGGGGGACTCTGGAAACACCATATATTTT. Supplemented by reference TRBV7-9 and TRBJ1-3, the full variable domain reads DTGVSQNPRHKITKRGQNVTFRCDPISEHNRLYWYRQTLGQGPEFLTYFQNEAQLEKSRLLSDRFSAERPKGSFSTLEIQRTEQGDSAMYLCSSSRLRGDSGNTIYFGEGSWLTVV.

The CDR3 spells CASSRGPNTGELFF. The CDR3 DNA reads TGTGCCAGTTCCAGGGGGCCGAACACCGGGGAGCTGTTTTTT. This chain links TRBV6-5 with TRBJ2-2; 8 nucleotides line up with TRBD1. V shed 9 bases, J shed 0 bases, and the junction held 3 bases outside the gene matches. CDR1 is MNHEY, CDR2 SVGAGI, per germline. CDR3 length: 14 residues.

CDR3 DNA: TGCGCCAGCAGCCAAGATCCCAGCCCCAGCGCCTACGAGCAGTACTTC. Translation: CASSQDPSPSAYEQYF. J is TRBJ2-7 and V is TRBV4-3; the D is unclear. The CDR3 runs to 16 residues. CDR1 is LGHNA, CDR2 YSLEER, per germline. V shed 0 bases and J shed 2 bases, with 14 bases lying between them.

The chain links TRBV4-2 to TRBJ1-2; 8 bases are shared with TRBD1. The CDR3 length is 15 residues. In germline, CDR1 is LGHNA, CDR2 YNFKEQ. J lost 6 bases, V lost 0 bases, and 6 bases had no gene match. CDR3 protein: CASSQDTGGTDGYTF. In DNA form, the CDR3 reads TGTGCCAGCAGCCAAGACACAGGGGGAACGGATGGCTACACCTTC.

This chain connects TRBV5-1 to TRBJ2-1; 11 bases line up with TRBD1. The germline CDR1 and CDR2 sequences are SGHRS and YFSETQ. The V segment lost 1 base and the J segment 6 bases; nucleotides outside the gene matches: 3. The CDR3 has 15 residues. The CDR3 is CASSLLGTGGNEQFF. Written as DNA, the CDR3 is TGCGCCAGCAGCTTGCTCGGGACAGGGGGCAATGAGCAGTTCTTC.

The rearrangement joins TRBV4-1 to TRBJ2-3, with a weak D call TRBD2 (6 bases). Germline values: CDR1 MGHRA, CDR2 YSYEKL. The CDR3 runs 16 residues. Between the trimmed V and J ends, which lost 1 base and 4 bases, there was a span of 15 bases. CDR3 protein: CASSQGAGSSADTQYF. The CDR3 DNA sequence: TGCGCCAGCAGCCAAGGTGCGGGGAGCAGCGCAGATACGCAGTATTTT.

In this sample, this clone turned up a few times. The chain has TRBV18 and TRBJ1-1, with 7 bases identical to TRBD1. V was pared by 6 bases and J by 3 bases, with 4 bases of the junction left unmatched. CDR1 and CDR2 from the germline V gene are KGHSH and LQKENI. CDR3 size: 13 residues. CDR3: CASSSGQDTEAFF. The CDR3, as DNA: TGTGCCAGCTCGTCTGGACAGGACACTGAAGCTTTCTTT.

This clone came up a few times. This chain joins TRBV10-1 and TRBJ2-7; D possibly corresponds to TRBD1 (6 bases). The V gene's germline CDR1 is WNHNN and CDR2 SYGVQD (reference sequence). With 0 bases removed from V and 3 bases from J, the gap between germline ends came to 12 bases. The CDR3 runs to 15 residues. The CDR3 coding sequence is TGCGCCAGCAGTGAGTCGTTCAGGGGCAACTACGAGCAGTACTTC. This sequence encodes CASSESFRGNYEQYF.

The chain is built from TRBV20-1 and TRBJ2-7, with D maybe TRBD1 (5 bases). Trimming took off 2 bases at V and 9 bases at J, with 8 bases between the two ends. CDR1 is DFQATT and CDR2 is SNEGSKA in the germline V gene (reference sequence). The CDR3 loop spans 10 amino acids. In nucleotides, the CDR3 is TGCAGTGCTAGATCAAGGGGGCAGTACTTC. It specifies CSARSRGQYF.

About this clone itself: The sample holds other DNA sequences that translate to the same CDR3. The rearrangement joins TRBV29-1 to TRBJ1-1; 8 bases fit TRBD1. Losses at the gene ends were 7 bases for V and 1 base for J; bases not matched to a gene: 2. CDR1 SQVTM and CDR2 ANQGSEA come from the germline V gene. The CDR3 contains 12 residues. The DNA of the CDR3 is TGCAGCGCAGGACAGGGGAACACTGAAGCTTTCTTT. Residues: CSAGQGNTEAFF.

The chain has TRBV4-1 and TRBJ2-5; 10 bases match TRBD2. The germline V gene has CDR1 MGHRA and CDR2 YSYEKL. The length of the CDR3 is 15 residues. Unmatched junction bases numbered 7, after V lost 4 bases and J lost 5 bases. As DNA, the CDR3 is TGCGCCAGCAGCCGGCAAGCGGGGGGGCGTGAGACCCAGTACTTC. It encodes CASSRQAGGRETQYF.

This clone was counted a single time. The rearrangement uses TRBV19 and TRBJ2-5; D perhaps matches TRBD2 (5 bases). V was shortened by 5 bases and J by 0 bases, with 7 bases between the two germline ends. The CDR3 runs 13 residues. Germline V CDR1 and CDR2: LNHDA, SQIVND (reference sequence). CDR3 coding DNA: TGTGCCAGTAGTCGGACTGACCAAGAGACCCAGTACTTC. Its translation: CASSRTDQETQYF.

The chain carries TRBV5-1 and TRBJ2-1; D is perhaps TRBD2 (5 bases). Germline CDR1 is SGHRS and CDR2 is YFSETQ. CDR3 size: 17 residues. The V and J ends lost 1 base and 0 bases respectively, with 14 bases between them. DNA of the CDR3: TGCGCCAGCAGCTTGATATCCGGGAAAAGCTCCTACAATGAGCAGTTCTTC. Translating gives CASSLISGKSSYNEQFF.

The chain employs TRBV5-8 and TRBJ2-1, with 7 nucleotides matching TRBD1. There are 13 residues in the CDR3. Germline loops: CDR1 SGHTS, CDR2 YDEGEE. Trimming took 5 bases from V and 5 from J; bases not matched to a gene: 4. The CDR3 here is CASRPTGNNEQFF. The CDR3 nucleotides are TGTGCCAGCAGACCGACAGGGAACAATGAGCAGTTCTTC.

This clone was observed once. The V call is TRBV5-1, the J call TRBJ2-3, with D perhaps matching TRBD2 (5 bases). V shed 1 base and J shed 6 bases, with 18 bases lying between them. Looked up from germline, CDR1 is SGHRS and CDR2 is YFSETQ. The CDR3 extends over 16 amino acids. CDR3 in amino acids: CASSLFPGAGGDTQYF. Here the CDR3 DNA reads TGCGCCAGCAGCTTGTTTCCCGGAGCCGGCGGGGATACGCAGTATTTT. Based on the CDR3 plus reference TRBV5-1 and TRBJ2-3, the full variable domain is KAGVTQTPRYLIKTRGQQVTLSCSPISGHRSVSWYQQTPGQGLQFLFEYFSETQRNKGNFPGRFSGRQFSNSRSEMNVSTLELGDSALYLCASSLFPGAGGDTQYFGPGTRLTVL.

This chain connects TRBV4-1 to TRBJ1-2; TRBD1 is a possible D gene (5 bases). Trimming took 0 bases from V and 2 from J, leaving 10 bases between them. There are 15 residues in the CDR3. CDR1 MGHRA and CDR2 YSYEKL come from the germline V gene. The CDR3 spells CASSQDRGVNYGYTF. The CDR3 nucleotides read TGCGCCAGCAGCCAAGATCGGGGGGTGAACTATGGCTACACCTTC.

The V call is TRBV7-7, the J call TRBJ2-4; D is undetermined. This CDR3 is 13 amino acids long. Trimming took off 11 bases at V and 0 bases at J, with 11 bases between the two ends. Germline CDR1 and CDR2: SSHAT and FNYEAQ (reference sequence). CDR3 sequence reads: CAAQILAKNIQYF. CDR3 DNA sequence: TGTGCCGCCCAGATTCTAGCCAAAAACATTCAGTACTTC.

The rearrangement uses TRBV18 and TRBJ2-3; maybe TRBD1 (5 bases). The CDR3 covers 16 residues. Trimming took 4 bases from V and 5 from J, leaving 19 bases between them. Germline CDR1 KGHSH, CDR2 LQKENI. CDR3 sequence (DNA): TGTGCCAGCTCACAGCCTACGAATTTGGGGCAAGATACGCAGTATTTT. It is translated as CASSQPTNLGQDTQYF.

The J gene is TRBJ2-3, the V gene TRBV10-2, with 11 bases lining up with TRBD2. CDR1 WSHSY and CDR2 SAAADI come from the germline V gene. Losses at the gene ends were 3 bases for V and 6 bases for J; bases not matched to a gene: 5. The CDR3 spans 15 residues. The CDR3 spells CASSDSTSGTDTQYF. DNA of the CDR3: TGCGCCAGCAGTGATTCGACTAGCGGGACGGATACGCAGTATTTT.

The chain couples TRBV5-6 to TRBJ1-2; D is undetermined. The V gene's germline CDR1 is SGHDT and CDR2 YYEEEE. This CDR3 spans 13 amino acids. With 0 bases removed from V and 8 bases from J, the gap between germline ends came to 11 bases. In DNA, the CDR3 is TGTGCCAGCAGCTTGGGGTCTTTCGGGGGCTACACCTTC. It specifies CASSLGSFGGYTF.

This chain connects TRBV23-1 to TRBJ2-7; tentative D call: TRBD1 (6 bases). TRBV23-1 is known as an ORF, though its function is uncertain. The CDR3 length is 14 residues. The ends were cut back, 3 bases at V and 3 bases at J, with 12 bases in the middle. The CDR3 reads CASSHTRTDYEQYF. The DNA for the CDR3 is TGCGCCAGCAGTCACACACGGACAGACTACGAGCAGTACTTC.

This clone was observed a handful of times. V gene TRBV9 combines with J gene TRBJ2-5; 8 nucleotides agree with TRBD2. The V segment lost 5 bases and the J segment 2 bases; nucleotides outside the gene matches: 8. In germline, CDR1 is SGDLS, CDR2 YYNGEE. The CDR3 totals 15 residues. CDR3 nucleotide sequence: TGTGCCAGCAGTGGTAAGCGGGGGCTTCAAGAGACCCAGTACTTC. Amino acids: CASSGKRGLQETQYF.

Comments on this clone: A read error may produce the germline difference seen at one junction end. The rearrangement joins TRBV7-9 to TRBJ1-6; a possible D gene is TRBD1 (5 bases). Per germline, CDR1 SEHNR and CDR2 FQNEAQ (reference sequence). CDR3 length equals 17 residues. DNA for the CDR3: TGTTCCAGCAGCCCCGTCGGGCCCAGGGTCGGGAATTCACCCCTCCACTTT. The encoded protein is CSSSPVGPRVGNSPLHF.